A selection of T cell receptor beta chains follows, all from one sample in a study of T cells expressing NK-cell markers. Each CDR3 protein gets one entry in TCRdb, which reprocessed the 5' RACE reads and gives no DNA. This sample carries 350,000 to 450,000 distinct CDR3 sequences, with 5.2% going to the ten biggest clones. Sequencing was carried out using blood T cells: a sorted CD56 or NKG2C T cell subset, CD4+ or CD8+ T cells, or bulk PBMC T cells (not recorded which). The receptors here all came from a man aged 18-69 years in good health. The CDR3 runs from the conserved cysteine through the conserved F or W.

j_call: TRBJ2-3; v_call: TRBV10-3; cdr3_aa: CAISRGAHTDTQYF
j_call: TRBJ2-4; v_call: TRBV27; cdr3_aa: CASSPGAFGGGENIQYF
j_call: TRBJ1-2; v_call: TRBV19; cdr3_aa: CASSRQANYGYTF
j_call: TRBJ1-5; v_call: TRBV7-2; cdr3_aa: CASSLVSYSNQPQHF
j_call: TRBJ2-5; v_call: TRBV5-1; cdr3_aa: CASSLIGTSIGETQYF
j_call: TRBJ2-3; v_call: TRBV7-8; cdr3_aa: CASSLVQGRDTQYF
j_call: TRBJ2-7; v_call: TRBV3-1; cdr3_aa: CASSQGPRTPQYF
j_call: TRBJ1-1; v_call: TRBV20-1; cdr3_aa: CSARAGTGSGGAFF
j_call: TRBJ2-2; v_call: TRBV19; cdr3_aa: CASSIRGRNTGELFF
j_call: TRBJ2-3; v_call: TRBV7-2; cdr3_aa: CASSVTSGGTSNTQYF
j_call: TRBJ2-1; v_call: TRBV20-1; cdr3_aa: CSASRGNEQFF
j_call: TRBJ1-1; v_call: TRBV12-3/TRBV12-4; cdr3_aa: CAVDRHMNTEAFF
j_call: TRBJ2-1; v_call: TRBV7-8; cdr3_aa: CASSLVRRSGGAYEQFF
j_call: TRBJ1-1; v_call: TRBV25-1; cdr3_aa: CASSECPGGNTEAFF
j_call: TRBJ2-4; v_call: TRBV5-1; cdr3_aa: CASSLSGSLNIQYF
j_call: TRBJ1-6; v_call: TRBV5-1; cdr3_aa: CASSLVDQDSPLHF
j_call: TRBJ2-1; v_call: TRBV18; cdr3_aa: CASSPLTGGEQFF
j_call: TRBJ2-2; v_call: TRBV29-1; cdr3_aa: CSVGDRGKAGELFF
j_call: TRBJ2-7; v_call: TRBV20-1; cdr3_aa: CSARVPGRTSLGEQYF
j_call: TRBJ2-4; v_call: TRBV11-2; cdr3_aa: CASSPPGHHLQLAKNIQYF
j_call: TRBJ2-4; v_call: TRBV9; cdr3_aa: CASSVGQSNRGKNIQYF
j_call: TRBJ2-1; v_call: TRBV24-1; cdr3_aa: CATSDPRTGGGNEQFF
j_call: TRBJ2-3; v_call: TRBV7-2; cdr3_aa: CASSSELTDTQYF
j_call: TRBJ1-2; v_call: TRBV27; cdr3_aa: CASTPTGGRRAGGYTF
j_call: TRBJ2-1; v_call: TRBV7-8; cdr3_aa: CASSSLQGVSIINEQFF
j_call: TRBJ2-1; v_call: TRBV5-1; cdr3_aa: CASYKGASGGAMDEQFF
j_call: TRBJ2-1; v_call: TRBV7-9; cdr3_aa: CASSLGSGGWNEQFF
j_call: TRBJ1-1; v_call: TRBV7-9; cdr3_aa: CASSQAHTEAFF
j_call: TRBJ2-7; v_call: TRBV5-1; cdr3_aa: CASSLSDSPSSYEQYF
j_call: TRBJ2-7; v_call: TRBV18; cdr3_aa: CASSPGADEQYF
j_call: TRBJ1-2; v_call: TRBV2; cdr3_aa: CASSEEAGGYGYTF
j_call: TRBJ2-4; v_call: TRBV30; cdr3_aa: CAWSARGTKNIQYF
j_call: TRBJ1-1; v_call: TRBV20-1; cdr3_aa: CSARHLNTEAFF
j_call: TRBJ2-3; v_call: TRBV7-9; cdr3_aa: CASSSRGRLQYF
j_call: TRBJ2-3; v_call: TRBV5-4; cdr3_aa: CASSPRGAWGDTQYF
j_call: TRBJ2-7; v_call: TRBV27; cdr3_aa: CASRKLGGTYEQYF
j_call: TRBJ1-5; v_call: TRBV20-1; cdr3_aa: CSAEGQGRSNQPQHF
j_call: TRBJ2-6; v_call: TRBV3-1; cdr3_aa: CASNLQDRTSGANVLTF
j_call: TRBJ2-1; v_call: TRBV6-6; cdr3_aa: CASSLPANEQFF
j_call: TRBJ1-6; v_call: TRBV20-1; cdr3_aa: CSARDIGTGENSPLHF
j_call: TRBJ2-1; v_call: TRBV6-5; cdr3_aa: CASSYGDTPYNEQFF
j_call: TRBJ1-2; v_call: TRBV9; cdr3_aa: CASSLPRGAGYGYTF
j_call: TRBJ2-1; v_call: TRBV9; cdr3_aa: CASSSSPSGRIRQFF
j_call: TRBJ2-1; v_call: TRBV3-1; cdr3_aa: CASSQYSRGSGEQFF
j_call: TRBJ2-6; v_call: TRBV5-4; cdr3_aa: CASSLGQVGVLTF
j_call: TRBJ2-7; v_call: TRBV5-1; cdr3_aa: CASSLGGETYEQYF
j_call: TRBJ2-5; v_call: TRBV18; cdr3_aa: CASSPRRTDSKTQYF
j_call: TRBJ2-3; v_call: TRBV3-1; cdr3_aa: CASSRTSGGGTQYF
j_call: TRBJ2-3; v_call: TRBV10-3; cdr3_aa: CAISPNFLAGGPADTQYF
j_call: TRBJ2-4; v_call: TRBV3-1; cdr3_aa: CASSQKTGINIQYF
j_call: TRBJ2-1; v_call: TRBV5-1; cdr3_aa: CASSAPQGTANEQFF
j_call: TRBJ2-3; v_call: TRBV5-1; cdr3_aa: CASSTTSGGLPSTDTQYF
j_call: TRBJ2-7; v_call: TRBV20-1; cdr3_aa: CSASGTGSDEQYF
j_call: TRBJ2-1; v_call: TRBV5-6; cdr3_aa: CASSGQGPYNEQFF
j_call: TRBJ1-1; v_call: TRBV14; cdr3_aa: CASSQDHFWGEAFF